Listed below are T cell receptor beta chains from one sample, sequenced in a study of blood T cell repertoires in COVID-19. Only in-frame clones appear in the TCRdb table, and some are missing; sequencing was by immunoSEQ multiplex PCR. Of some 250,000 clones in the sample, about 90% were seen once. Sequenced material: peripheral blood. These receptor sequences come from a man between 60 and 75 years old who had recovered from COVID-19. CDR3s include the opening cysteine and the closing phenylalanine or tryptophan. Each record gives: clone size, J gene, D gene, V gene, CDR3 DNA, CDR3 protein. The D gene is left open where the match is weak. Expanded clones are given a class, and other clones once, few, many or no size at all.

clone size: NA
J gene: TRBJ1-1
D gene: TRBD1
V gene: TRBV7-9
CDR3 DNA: TGTGCCAGCAGCGTTACCGGGACAGGGTTGGCTGAAGCTTTCTTT
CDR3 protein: CASSVTGTGLAEAFF

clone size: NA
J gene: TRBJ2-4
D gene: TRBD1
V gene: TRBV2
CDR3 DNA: TGTGCCAGCAGTGATCAGGGACAGGCCTTCGCCAACATTCAGTACTTC
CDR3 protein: CASSDQGQAFANIQYF

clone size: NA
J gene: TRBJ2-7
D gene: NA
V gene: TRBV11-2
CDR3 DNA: TGTGCCAGCAGCTTAGGCCCCGGGCGGGGGCTCTACGAGCAGTACTTC
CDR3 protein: CASSLGPGRGLYEQYF

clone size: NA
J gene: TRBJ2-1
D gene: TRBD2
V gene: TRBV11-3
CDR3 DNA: TGTGCCAGCAGCTCACGGACTAGTAGGGTGAGTGAGCAGTTCTTC
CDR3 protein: CASSSRTSRVSEQFF

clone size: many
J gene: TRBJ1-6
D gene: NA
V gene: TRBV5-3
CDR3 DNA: TGTGCCAGAAGCTTAGTGGGGCATTCACCCCTCCACTTT
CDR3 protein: CARSLVGHSPLHF

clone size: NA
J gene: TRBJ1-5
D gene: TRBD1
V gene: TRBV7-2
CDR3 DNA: TGTGCCAGCAGCTCGGACAGGAATCAGCCCCAGCATTTT
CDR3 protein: CASSSDRNQPQHF

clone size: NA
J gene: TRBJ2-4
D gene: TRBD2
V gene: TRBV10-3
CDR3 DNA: TGTGCCATCAGTGGCCTTCCTTCGGTAGGGTCGGGGGGCATTCAGTACTTC
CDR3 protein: CAISGLPSVGSGGIQYF

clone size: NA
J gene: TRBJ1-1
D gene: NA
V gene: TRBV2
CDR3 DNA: TGTGCCCGAGGGGGATACACTGAAGCTTTCTTT
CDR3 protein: CARGGYTEAFF

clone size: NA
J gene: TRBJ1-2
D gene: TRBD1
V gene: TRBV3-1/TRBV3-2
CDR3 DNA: TGTGCCAGCAGCCAAGATGAACAGGGGATAGGCTATGGCTACACCTTC
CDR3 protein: CASSQDEQGIGYGYTF

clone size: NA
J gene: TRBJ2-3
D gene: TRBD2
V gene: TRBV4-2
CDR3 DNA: TGTGCCAGCAGCCAAGAAGGACTAGCGGGGGGCACAGATACGCAGTATTTT
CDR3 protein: CASSQEGLAGGTDTQYF

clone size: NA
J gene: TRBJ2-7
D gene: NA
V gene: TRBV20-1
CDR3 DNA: TGCAGTGCTAGTTCGGTGAGTCGCTCCTACGAGCAGTACTTC
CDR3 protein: CSASSVSRSYEQYF

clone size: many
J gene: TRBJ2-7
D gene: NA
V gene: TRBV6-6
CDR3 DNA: TGTGCCAGCAGCCCGACACCCTCGGAGCAGTACTTC
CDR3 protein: CASSPTPSEQYF

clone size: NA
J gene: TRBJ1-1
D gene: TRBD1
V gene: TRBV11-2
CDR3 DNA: TGTGCCAGCAGCCCGGGACAGGGGGCGCGGGACACTGAAGCTTTCTTT
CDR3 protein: CASSPGQGARDTEAFF

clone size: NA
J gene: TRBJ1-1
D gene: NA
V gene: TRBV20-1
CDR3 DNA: TGCAGTGCCAGTTTGGACAGATTGAACACTGAAGCTTTCTTT
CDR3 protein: CSASLDRLNTEAFF

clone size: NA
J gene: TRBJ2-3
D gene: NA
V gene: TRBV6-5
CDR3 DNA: TGTGCCAGCAGCGACCGGACACCAGGAACGCAGTATTTT
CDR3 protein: CASSDRTPGTQYF

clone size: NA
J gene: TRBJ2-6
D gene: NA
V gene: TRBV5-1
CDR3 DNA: TGCGCCAGCAGCCTCCGCGTCGGGGGATCATTTGGAACCTCTGGGGCCAACGTCCTGACTTTC
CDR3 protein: CASSLRVGGSFGTSGANVLTF

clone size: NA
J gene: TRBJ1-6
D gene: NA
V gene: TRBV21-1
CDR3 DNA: TGTGCCAGCAGCCTGGCGGGGGTGATTAATTCACCCCTCCACTTT
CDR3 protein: CASSLAGVINSPLHF

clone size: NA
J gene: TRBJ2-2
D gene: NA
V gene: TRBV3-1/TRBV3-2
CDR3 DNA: TGTGCCAGCAGCCAAAATGTAAACACCGGGGAGCTGTTTTTT
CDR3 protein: CASSQNVNTGELFF

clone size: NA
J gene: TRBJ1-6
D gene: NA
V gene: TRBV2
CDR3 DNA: TGTGCCAGCAGTGGCCGGGACTCTTATAATTCACCCCTCCACTTT
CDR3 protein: CASSGRDSYNSPLHF

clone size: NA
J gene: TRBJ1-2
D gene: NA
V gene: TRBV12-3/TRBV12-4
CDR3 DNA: TGTGCCAGCAGCCTAGGACAGAGAGGTATCTACACCTTC
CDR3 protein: CASSLGQRGIYTF

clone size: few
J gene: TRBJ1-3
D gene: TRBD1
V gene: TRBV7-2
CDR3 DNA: TGTGCCAGCAGCTCCACAGGGGTGGGAAACACCATATATTTT
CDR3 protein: CASSSTGVGNTIYF

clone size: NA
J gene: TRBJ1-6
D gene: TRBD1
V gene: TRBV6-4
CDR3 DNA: TGTGCCAGCAGGCAGGGGGTTAATTCACCCCTCCACTTT
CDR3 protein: CASRQGVNSPLHF

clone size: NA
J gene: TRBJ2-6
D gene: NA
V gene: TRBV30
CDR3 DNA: TGTGCCCTGTTATCGGGGGCCAACGTCCTGACTTTC
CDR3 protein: CALLSGANVLTF

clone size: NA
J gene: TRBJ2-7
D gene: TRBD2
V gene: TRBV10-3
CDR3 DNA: TGTGCCATCAGGGGTTGGGAGGGTAAGGACGAGCAGTACTTC
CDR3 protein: CAIRGWEGKDEQYF

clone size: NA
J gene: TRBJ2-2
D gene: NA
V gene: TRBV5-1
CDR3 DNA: TGCGCCAGCAGCTTGGGCTCACGGGACACCGGGGAGCTGTTTTTT
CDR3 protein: CASSLGSRDTGELFF

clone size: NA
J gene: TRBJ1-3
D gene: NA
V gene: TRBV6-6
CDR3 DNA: TGTGCCAGCAGTTACTGGTCAGATGCTGGAAACACCATATATTTT
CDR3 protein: CASSYWSDAGNTIYF

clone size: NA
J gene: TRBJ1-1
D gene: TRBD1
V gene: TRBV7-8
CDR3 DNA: TGTGCCAGCAGCTTAGCGACAGGGGAAGCTTTCTTT
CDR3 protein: CASSLATGEAFF

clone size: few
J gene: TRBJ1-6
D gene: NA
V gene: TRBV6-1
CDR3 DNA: TGTGCCAGCAGCGAAGGGCGGCAGTTCTTTAATTCACCCCTCCACTTT
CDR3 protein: CASSEGRQFFNSPLHF

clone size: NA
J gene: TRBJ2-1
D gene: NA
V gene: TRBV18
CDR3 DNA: TGTGCCAGCTCACCTCGACAAGACAATGAGCAGTTCTTC
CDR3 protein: CASSPRQDNEQFF

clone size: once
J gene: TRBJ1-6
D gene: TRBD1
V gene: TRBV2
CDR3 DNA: TGTGCCAGCAGGCCGGACAGGGTTTCACCCCTCCACTTT
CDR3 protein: CASRPDRVSPLHF

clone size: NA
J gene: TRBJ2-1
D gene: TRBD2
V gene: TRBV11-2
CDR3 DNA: TGTGCCAGCAGCTTAGCGTACAGCAAGGGCGGGGGCTCCTACAATGAGCAGTTCTTC
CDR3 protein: CASSLAYSKGGGSYNEQFF

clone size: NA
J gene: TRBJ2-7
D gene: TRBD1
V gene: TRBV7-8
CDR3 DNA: TGTGCCAGCAGCTTAGCTGTGACAGGGGGCTGGTACGAGCAGTACTTC
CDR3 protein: CASSLAVTGGWYEQYF

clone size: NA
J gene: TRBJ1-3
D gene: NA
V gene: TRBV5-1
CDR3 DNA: TGCGCCAGCCGCTCAAGTCCGGGACTCTCCCATAGCTCTGGAAACACCATATATTTT
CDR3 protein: CASRSSPGLSHSSGNTIYF

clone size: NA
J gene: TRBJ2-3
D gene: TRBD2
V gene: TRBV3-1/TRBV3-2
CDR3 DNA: TGTGCCAGCAGCCACATAGGGACTAGGGACGGGAATACGCAGTATTTT
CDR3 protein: CASSHIGTRDGNTQYF

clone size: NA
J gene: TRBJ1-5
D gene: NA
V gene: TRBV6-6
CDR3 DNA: TGTGCCAGCATAGGACAGAGCAATCAGCCCCAGCATTTT
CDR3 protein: CASIGQSNQPQHF

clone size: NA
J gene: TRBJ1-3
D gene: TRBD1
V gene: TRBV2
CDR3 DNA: TGTGCCAGCAGTCACGGACAGGGCTCTGGAAACACCATATATTTT
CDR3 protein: CASSHGQGSGNTIYF

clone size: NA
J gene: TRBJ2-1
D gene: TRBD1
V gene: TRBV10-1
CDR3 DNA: TGCGCCAGCAGTGCTGACAGGGATTTCGGCTACAATGAGCAGTTCTTC
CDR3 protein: CASSADRDFGYNEQFF

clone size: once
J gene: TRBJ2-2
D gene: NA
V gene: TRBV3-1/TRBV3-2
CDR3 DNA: TGTGCCAGCAGCCTACTGGACTGGCGGAACACCGGGGAGCTGTTTTTT
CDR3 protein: CASSLLDWRNTGELFF

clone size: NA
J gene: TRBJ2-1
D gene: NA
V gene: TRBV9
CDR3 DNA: TGTGCCAGCAGCTCCCGGACTATGGGGGGATCTGACAATGAGCAGTTCTTC
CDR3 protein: CASSSRTMGGSDNEQFF

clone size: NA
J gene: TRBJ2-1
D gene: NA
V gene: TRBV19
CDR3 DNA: TGTGCCAGTAGTATAGGGGGCCCCTCCTACAATGAGCAGTTCTTC
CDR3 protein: CASSIGGPSYNEQFF

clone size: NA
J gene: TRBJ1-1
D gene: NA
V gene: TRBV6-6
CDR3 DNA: TGTGCCAGCAGTTATGGGCCGAACACTGAAGCTTTCTTT
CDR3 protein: CASSYGPNTEAFF

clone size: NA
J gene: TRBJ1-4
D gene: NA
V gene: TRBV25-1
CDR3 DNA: TGTGCCAGCAGTGAGGCAGGGGCAACTAATGAAAAACTGTTTTTT
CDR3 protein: CASSEAGATNEKLFF

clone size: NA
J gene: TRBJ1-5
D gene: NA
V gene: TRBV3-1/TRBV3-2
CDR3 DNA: TGTGCCAGCAGCCAAGGTTCCTCCTATAGCAATCAGCCCCAGCATTTT
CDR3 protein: CASSQGSSYSNQPQHF

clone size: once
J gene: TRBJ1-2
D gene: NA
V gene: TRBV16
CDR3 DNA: TGTGCCAGCAGCCAATCTAGACAGTGGAGTGATGGCTACACCTTC
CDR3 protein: CASSQSRQWSDGYTF

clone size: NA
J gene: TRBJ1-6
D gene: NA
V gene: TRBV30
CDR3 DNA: TGTGCCTGGAGTGTAAGGGGTAGCTCCTATAATTCACCCCTCCACTTT
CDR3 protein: CAWSVRGSSYNSPLHF

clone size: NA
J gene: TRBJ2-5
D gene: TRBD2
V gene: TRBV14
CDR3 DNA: TGTGCCAGCAGCCAGCTAGCGGGGGGCCAAGAGACCCAGTACTTC
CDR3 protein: CASSQLAGGQETQYF

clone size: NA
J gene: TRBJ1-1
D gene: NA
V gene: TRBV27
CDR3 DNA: TGTGCCAGCAAGGGGAGGAAGGGTCAAGCGAACACTGAAGCTTTCTTT
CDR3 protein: CASKGRKGQANTEAFF

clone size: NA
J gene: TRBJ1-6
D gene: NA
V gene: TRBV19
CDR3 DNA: TGTGCCAGTAGTATGGCAAACTCCTATAATTCACCCCTCCACTTT
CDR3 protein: CASSMANSYNSPLHF

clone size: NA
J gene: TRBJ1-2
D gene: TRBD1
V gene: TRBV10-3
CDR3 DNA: TGTGCCGGACAGCAGGGGGAGTATGGCTACACCTTC
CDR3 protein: CAGQQGEYGYTF

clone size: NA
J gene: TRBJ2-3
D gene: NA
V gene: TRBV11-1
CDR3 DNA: TGTGCCAGCAATCCGAACGGCGGCCGGGCAGATACGCAGTATTTT
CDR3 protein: CASNPNGGRADTQYF

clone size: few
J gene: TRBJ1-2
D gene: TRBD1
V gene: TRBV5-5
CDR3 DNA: TGTGCCAGCAGCTACCTCCCTCAGGGGGGTTCTAACTATGGCTACACCTTC
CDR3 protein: CASSYLPQGGSNYGYTF

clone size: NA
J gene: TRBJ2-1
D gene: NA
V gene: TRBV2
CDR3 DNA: TGTGCCAGCAGTGAGGCCGAAACTGAGCAGTTCTTC
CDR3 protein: CASSEAETEQFF

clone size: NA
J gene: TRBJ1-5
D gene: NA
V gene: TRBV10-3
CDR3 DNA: TGTGCCATCAGTGAGAAGTCCGGGTTCAATCAGCCCCAGCATTTT
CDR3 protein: CAISEKSGFNQPQHF

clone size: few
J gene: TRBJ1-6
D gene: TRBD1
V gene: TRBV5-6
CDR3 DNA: TGTGCCAGCAGCCGCTTAGGACAGGGTAATTCACCCCTCCACTTT
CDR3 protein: CASSRLGQGNSPLHF

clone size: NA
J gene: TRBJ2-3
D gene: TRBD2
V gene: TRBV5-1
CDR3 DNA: TGCGCCAGCAGCTTGGCCGGGACTAGCGGCACAGATACGCAGTATTTT
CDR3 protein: CASSLAGTSGTDTQYF

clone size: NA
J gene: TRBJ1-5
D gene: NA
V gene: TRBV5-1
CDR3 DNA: TGCGCCAGCGCGGGGGGGCCTGATCAGCCCCAGCATTTT
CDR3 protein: CASAGGPDQPQHF

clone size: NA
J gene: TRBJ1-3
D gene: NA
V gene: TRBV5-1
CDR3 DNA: TGCGCCAGCAGCTTGGCAGGAGGCCAAGGAAACACCATATATTTT
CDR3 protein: CASSLAGGQGNTIYF

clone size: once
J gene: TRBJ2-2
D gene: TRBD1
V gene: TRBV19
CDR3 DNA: TGTGCCAGTAGTATTTTCGGGACAGGGGGCAACAGGCTGTTTTTT
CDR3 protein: CASSIFGTGGNRLFF

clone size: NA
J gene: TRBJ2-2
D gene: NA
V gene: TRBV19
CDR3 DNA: TGTGCCAGTAGCCCACGTAGGGGGACCAGCGAGGGTGGGCTGTTTTTT
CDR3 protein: CASSPRRGTSEGGLFF